These 22 T cell receptor beta chains originate from one sample sequenced in a study of control samples from healthy donors and cancer patients (TCRdb year 2020). Library preparation was by the immunoSEQ multiplex PCR assay. What TCRdb holds here is the immuneACCESS table cut down to in-frame rearrangements. Part of the clones is not present; checked against another copy, under half of the missing clones reflect an unresolved V gene, and the others are unexplained. The sample table lists 95,000 to 150,000 clones, 80% to 95% of them with a count of one. The ten largest make up less than 9.5% of the sample. The sample was blood. The source of these receptors is a woman between 18 and 29 years old in good health.

The V and J genes are TRBV5-1 and TRBJ2-6; D unresolved. CDR1 is SGHRS and CDR2 is YFSETQ in the germline V gene. This CDR3 is 16 amino acids long. V was cut by 3 bases and J by 1 base, with 11 bases left in between. Here the CDR3 reads CASSWALRSGANVLTF. CDR3 DNA: TGCGCCAGCAGCTGGGCCCTTAGATCTGGGGCCAACGTCCTGACTTTC.

The chain uses TRBV5-4 and TRBJ2-7; the match to TRBD2 covers 7 bases. V lost 0 bases, J lost 0 bases, and 3 bases stayed unmatched. The CDR3 runs to 15 residues. Germline CDR1 is SGHNT and CDR2 is YYREEE (reference sequence). As DNA, the CDR3 is TGTGCCAGCAGCTTGGGCGGGAGTCTCTCCTACGAGCAGTACTTC. As protein: CASSLGGSLSYEQYF.

J is TRBJ1-1 and V is TRBV29-1; weak D call: TRBD1 (6 bases). Trimming took off 4 bases at V and 5 bases at J, with 14 bases between the two ends. Germline CDR1 reads SQVTM; CDR2 reads ANQGSEA. The CDR3 covers 13 residues. DNA of the CDR3: TGCAGCGTTGTCCGCAGGGGTGTGACTGAAGCTTTCTTT. It translates to CSVVRRGVTEAFF. Using reference TRBV29-1 and TRBJ1-1 for the parts outside the CDR3, the full variable domain is SAVISQKPSRDICQRGTSLTIQCQVDSQVTMMFWYRQQPGQSLTLIATANQGSEATYESGFVIDKFPISRPNLTFSTLTVSNMSPEDSSIYLCSVVRRGVTEAFFGQGTRLTVV.

The CDR3 DNA reads as TGTGCCAGTACCCCACGTGGCAGGGGGCCCACTGAAGCTTTCTTT. It yields the protein CASTPRGRGPTEAFF. This chain joins TRBV19 and TRBJ1-1, with TRBD1 matching over 8 bases. The CDR3 is made up of 15 amino acids. Per germline, CDR1 LNHDA and CDR2 SQIVND (reference sequence). Trimming removed 7 bases from V and 4 bases from J; junction bases left unmatched: 11.

The chain joins TRBV7-6 to TRBJ1-2; 10 bases align to TRBD1. The germline V gene has CDR1 SGHVS and CDR2 FNYEAQ. The V gene end was trimmed by 5 bases and the J gene end by 8 bases; junction bases not matched to a gene: 11. The CDR3 contains 15 residues. The CDR3 here is CASSPDPGQGRGYTF. CDR3 bases: TGTGCCAGCAGCCCAGACCCGGGACAGGGGAGGGGCTACACCTTC.

The chain links TRBV4-3 to TRBJ2-7; D is undetermined. Germline V gene sequence: CDR1 LGHNA, CDR2 YSLEER. Trimming removed 0 bases from V and 4 bases from J, with 7 bases in between. The CDR3 length is 13 residues. The CDR3 loop reads CASSQETGYEQYF. The CDR3 nucleotides are TGCGCCAGCAGCCAAGAGACCGGGTACGAGCAGTACTTC.

CDR3 sequence: CASSLNHRMSTDTQYF. CDR3 sequence (DNA): TGTGCCAGCAGCCTGAACCACCGGATGAGCACAGATACGCAGTATTTT. The rearrangement joins TRBV28 to TRBJ2-3; D call uncertain. Trimming took off 6 bases at V and 0 bases at J, with 16 bases between the two ends. The V gene's germline CDR1 is MDHEN and CDR2 SYDVKM. CDR3 length equals 16 residues.

The chain employs TRBV28 and TRBJ1-6, with TRBD1 matching over 7 bases. Per the germline V gene, CDR1 is MDHEN and CDR2 is SYDVKM. The CDR3 spans 15 residues. After removal of 5 bases from V and 11 bases from J, the junction contained 12 bases not matched to a gene. DNA of the CDR3: TGTGCCAGCAGTCCCACGACAGGGTGGAATCCACCCCTCCACTTT. Residues: CASSPTTGWNPPLHF.

The rearrangement uses TRBV7-2 and TRBJ2-3; D unclear. CDR1 and CDR2 (germline): SGHTA, FQGNSA. This CDR3 contains 17 residues. Between the trimmed V and J ends, which lost 4 bases and 0 bases, there was a span of 17 bases. CDR3 residues: CASSSSLSSTSTDTQYF. The CDR3 DNA reads TGTGCCAGCAGCTCGTCCTTATCATCCACTAGCACAGATACGCAGTATTTT.

The rearrangement joins TRBV7-3 to TRBJ2-2, with a weak D call TRBD1 (5 bases). The ends were cut back, 5 bases at V and 6 bases at J, with 13 bases in the middle. CDR1 is SGHTA, CDR2 FQGTGA, per germline. The CDR3 covers 14 residues. CDR3 nucleotide sequence: TGTGCCAGCAGCCGTAAGGGGCTACCCGGGGAGCTGTTTTTT. Protein sequence: CASSRKGLPGELFF.

The genes are TRBV28 and TRBJ2-3; D tentatively fits TRBD1 or TRBD2 (5 bases each). V gave up 6 bases and J gave up 6 bases, with 13 bases separating them. Per germline, CDR1 MDHEN and CDR2 SYDVKM. This CDR3 has 13 amino acids. CDR3 loop: CASSPRERDTQYF. The CDR3 DNA reads TGTGCCAGCAGCCCCAGGGAGAGGGATACGCAGTATTTT. Drawing the rest from reference TRBV28 and TRBJ2-3, the complete variable domain is DVKVTQSSRYLVKRTGEKVFLECVQDMDHENMFWYRQDPGLGLRLIYFSYDVKMKEKGDIPEGYSVSREKKERFSLILESASTNQTSMYLCASSPRERDTQYFGPGTRLTVL.

The chain uses TRBV24-1 and TRBJ1-1; 9 nucleotides match TRBD1. V lost 7 bases and J lost 5; bases outside the gene matches: 4. The CDR3 is 13 residues long. Germline loops: CDR1 KGHDR, CDR2 SFDVKD. The DNA of the CDR3 is TGTGCCACCAGGGACAGGGGCTTGACTGAAGCTTTCTTT. It translates to CATRDRGLTEAFF.

The chain uses TRBV10-1 and TRBJ1-6; a possible D gene is TRBD1 (6 bases). The germline CDR1 and CDR2 sequences are WNHNN and SYGVQD (reference sequence). CDR3 length: 24 amino acids. V lost 5 bases, J lost 0 bases, and 35 bases lay in between. For the CDR3, the DNA is TGCGCCAGCAGTTGTAAAGCGCCAACCACCGGGCGACAGGTACAACACTCCTATAATTCACCCCTCCACTTT. Amino acids: CASSCKAPTTGRQVQHSYNSPLHF.

The chain employs TRBV28 and TRBJ2-1; D remains ambiguous. The CDR3 is 15 amino acids. CDR1 is MDHEN, CDR2 SYDVKM, per germline. Trimming took off 4 bases at V and 2 bases at J, with 12 bases between the two ends. In DNA form, the CDR3 reads TGTGCCAGCAGTTCCCCTGGGGATACCTACAATGAGCAGTTCTTC. The encoded protein is CASSSPGDTYNEQFF.

The genes are TRBV29-1 and TRBJ2-7; a weak D match, TRBD2 (6 bases). CDR3 length equals 14 residues. With 6 bases removed from V and 4 bases from J, the gap between germline ends came to 19 bases. The germline CDR1 and CDR2 sequences are SQVTM and ANQGSEA. The CDR3 DNA reads as TGCAGCGTCCGAAAACGAGGAGGGGATTACGAGCAGTACTTC. Translated: CSVRKRGGDYEQYF.

This chain joins TRBV6-2 or TRBV6-3 and TRBJ2-7; D possibly corresponds to TRBD1 (5 bases). This CDR3 comprises 13 residues. Germline CDR1 MNHEY, CDR2 SVGEGT. The ends were cut back, 6 bases at V and 2 bases at J, with 11 bases in the middle. The CDR3 DNA reads TGTGCCAGCAGCCCTGACAGTACCTACGAGCAGTACTTC. This translates into CASSPDSTYEQYF.

This chain uses TRBV14 with TRBJ1-3; 7 nucleotides align to TRBD1. V was pared by 1 base and J by 0 bases, with 3 bases of the junction left unmatched. This CDR3 comprises 16 residues. Germline V gene data show CDR1 as SGHDN and CDR2 as FVKESK. CDR3 DNA sequence: TGTGCCAGCAGCCAAGGATCAGGGGGCTCTGGAAACACCATATATTTT. This gives the protein CASSQGSGGSGNTIYF.

The V gene is TRBV7-2, the J gene TRBJ2-1; D is undetermined. Trimming left V 0 bases short and J 6 bases short, with 12 bases between. Germline lookup yields CDR1 SGHTA and CDR2 FQGNSA. The CDR3 runs 15 residues. CDR3 sequence reads: CASSLASSQVNEQFF. The CDR3 DNA follows: TGTGCCAGCAGCTTAGCGTCCTCCCAGGTCAATGAGCAGTTCTTC.

V usage is TRBV7-9 and J usage is TRBJ2-1, with 11 nucleotides matching TRBD1. The CDR3 extends over 18 amino acids. After removal of 5 bases from V and 0 bases from J, the junction contained 9 bases not matched to a gene. Per germline, CDR1 SEHNR and CDR2 FQNEAQ (reference sequence). In DNA form, the CDR3 reads TGTGCCAGCAGCCCGGGACAGGGGGACGTCAACTCCTACAATGAGCAGTTCTTC. It translates to CASSPGQGDVNSYNEQFF.

This clone was detected once. The genes are TRBV30 and TRBJ1-5; the D gene is possibly TRBD1 (5 bases). The V end lost 0 bases, the J end lost 7 bases, and 13 bases lay between the germline ends. The CDR3 is 14 amino acids. Germline assignment: CDR1 GTSNPN and CDR2 SVGIG (reference sequence). The CDR3 DNA sequence: TGTGCCTGGAGTGTACAGGCAGGGTACCAGCCCCAGCATTTT. This codes for CAWSVQAGYQPQHF.

The chain is built from TRBV20-1 and TRBJ2-7, with D possibly matching TRBD1 (5 bases). This CDR3 has 14 residues. Per the germline V gene, CDR1 is DFQATT and CDR2 is SNEGSKA (reference sequence). V was trimmed by 3 bases and J by 3 bases, leaving 15 bases between them. The CDR3 DNA follows: TGCAGTGCTAGTGGTCCGAAGGGGATCTACGAGCAGTACTTC. Its translation: CSASGPKGIYEQYF.

This rearrangement joins TRBV5-1 to TRBJ2-5; D perhaps matches TRBD2 (6 bases). V was cut by 4 bases and J by 5 bases, with 15 bases left in between. Germline V gene sequence: CDR1 SGHRS, CDR2 YFSETQ. The CDR3 runs to 14 residues. This chain's CDR3 is CASSPDSRGETQYF. The CDR3 nucleotides are TGCGCCAGCAGCCCGGACTCCCGGGGGGAGACCCAGTACTTC.